The 16 T cell receptor beta chains below all came from one sample that was sequenced in a study of cytomegalovirus exposure and HLA in healthy donors. Primers: 60 Vbeta forward and 13 Jbeta reverse. Clones were read by immunoSEQ multiplex PCR, and TCRdb kept only the in-frame ones, dropping some. The table records 150,000 to 200,000 clones, roughly four fifths of them present only once. What was sequenced was PBMCs. These receptors originate from a man aged 50-59 years in good health and CMV-seropositive.

The CDR3 region has the DNA TGTGCCAGCAGCCTAGGCAGGGGTAGCAATCAGCCCCAGCATTTT. Translating it yields CASSLGRGSNQPQHF. This chain joins TRBV7-9 and TRBJ1-5, with D possibly matching TRBD1 (6 bases). CDR1 and CDR2 (germline): SEHNR, FQNEAQ (reference sequence). Trimming removed 5 bases from V and 0 bases from J, with 11 bases in between. The CDR3 has 15 amino acids.

This clone was counted between two and nine times. V usage is TRBV7-6 and J usage is TRBJ2-7, with TRBD2 as a possible D gene (6 bases). The germline gives CDR1 SGHVS, CDR2 FNYEAQ. V was pared by 2 bases and J by 5 bases, with 22 bases between. The CDR3 covers 17 residues. CDR3 sequence reads: CASSLRGTPSPFHEQYF. The CDR3 region has the DNA TGTGCCAGCAGCTTACGCGGGACCCCAAGCCCTTTTCACGAGCAGTACTTC.

The rearrangement uses TRBV28 and TRBJ2-3, with a weak D call TRBD2 (6 bases). The CDR3 covers 12 residues. Trimming left V 6 bases short and J 7 bases short, with 11 bases between. Germline CDR1 is MDHEN and CDR2 is SYDVKM. CDR3 sequence: CASRGTSHTQYF. The CDR3 DNA reads as TGTGCCAGCAGGGGGACTTCACATACGCAGTATTTT.

V usage is TRBV30 and J usage is TRBJ1-2, with 9 bases matching TRBD1. The ends lost 2 bases at V and 7 bases at J; junction bases unmatched: 8. The CDR3 runs 14 residues. The germline V gene has CDR1 GTSNPN and CDR2 SVGIG (reference sequence). CDR3 sequence reads: CAWSLAGQGFGYTF. Written as DNA, the CDR3 is TGTGCCTGGAGTTTGGCTGGACAGGGGTTTGGCTACACCTTC. Together with reference TRBV30 and TRBJ1-2, the CDR3 gives the full variable domain: SQTIHQWPATLVQPVGSPLSLECTVEGTSNPNLYWYRQAAGRGLQLLFYSVGIGQISSEVPQNLSASRPQDRQFILSSKKLLLSDSGFYLCAWSLAGQGFGYTFGSGTRLTVV.

The chain's CDR3 is CASSQGLAGVSEQYF. The CDR3 nucleotides are TGCGCCAGCAGCCAGGGACTAGCGGGAGTAAGCGAGCAGTACTTC. The chain combines TRBV4-1 with TRBJ2-7; 14 positions agree with TRBD2. CDR3 size: 15 residues. V dropped 3 bases and J dropped 6; count of bases not matched to a gene: 4. Germline V gene data show CDR1 as MGHRA and CDR2 as YSYEKL.

This chain uses TRBV28 with TRBJ1-1, with D tentatively TRBD1 (5 bases). V shed 4 bases and J shed 2 bases, with 11 bases lying between them. The CDR3 loop spans 14 amino acids. CDR1 and CDR2 from the germline V gene are MDHEN and SYDVKM. The CDR3 region is CASSWGSTNTEAFF. CDR3 coding DNA: TGTGCCAGCAGTTGGGGCAGTACAAACACTGAAGCTTTCTTT.

The CDR3 protein is CASSEGGGGNTIYF. The CDR3 region has the DNA TGCGCCAGCAGCGAAGGGGGCGGTGGAAACACCATATATTTT. The rearrangement links TRBV5-1 to TRBJ1-3; the match to TRBD1 covers 7 bases. Germline CDR1 SGHRS, CDR2 YFSETQ. The CDR3 is 14 residues long. V lost 4 bases to trimming and J lost 3 bases; unmatched junction nucleotides: 4.

This chain links TRBV5-4 with TRBJ2-1; D is perhaps TRBD2 (6 bases). The V end was cut by 2 bases, the J end by 6 bases, with 9 bases between. Germline loops: CDR1 SGHNT, CDR2 YYREEE (reference sequence). The CDR3 covers 13 residues. CDR3 residues: CASSFGGVNEQFF. Here the CDR3 DNA reads TGTGCCAGCAGCTTCGGCGGGGTCAATGAGCAGTTCTTC.

The chain carries TRBV29-1 and TRBJ1-1; D uncertain. V was clipped by 3 bases and J by 4 bases, with 6 bases between them. The CDR3 sequence is 11 residues long. Looked up from germline, CDR1 is SQVTM and CDR2 is ANQGSEA. The CDR3 spells CSVEPVTEAFF. CDR3 DNA sequence: TGCAGCGTTGAGCCGGTCACTGAAGCTTTCTTT.

The chain has TRBV7-2 and TRBJ2-7; 7 bases line up with TRBD1. This CDR3 has 15 residues. Germline CDR1 is SGHTA and CDR2 is FQGNSA. Trimming removed 4 bases from V and 2 bases from J; junction bases left unmatched: 8. As DNA, the CDR3 is TGTGCCAGCAGCTCCCGGACAGGCGCCACCTACGAGCAGTACTTC. Translating gives CASSSRTGATYEQYF. The variable domain in full, completed from reference TRBV7-2 and TRBJ2-7, reads GAGVSQSPSNKVTEKGKDVELRCDPISGHTALYWYRQSLGQGLEFLIYFQGNSAPDKSGLPSDRFSAERTGGSVSTLTIQRTQQEDSAVYLCASSSRTGATYEQYFGPGTRLTVT.

There are a few counts of this clone. The genes are TRBV19 and TRBJ2-1, with a weak D call TRBD1 (5 bases). The germline CDR1 and CDR2 sequences are LNHDA and SQIVND (reference sequence). The CDR3 covers 14 residues. Trimming removed 4 bases from V and 7 bases from J, with 14 bases in between. The DNA of the CDR3 is TGTGCCAGTAGTAAACCAACCGACAGTAATGAGCAGTTCTTC. The encoded protein is CASSKPTDSNEQFF.

This rearrangement joins TRBV30 to TRBJ1-1; D perhaps matches TRBD1 (6 bases). The ends were cut back, 3 bases at V and 4 bases at J, with 21 bases in the middle. Germline lookup yields CDR1 GTSNPN and CDR2 SVGIG (reference sequence). CDR3 size: 16 residues. For the CDR3, the DNA is TGTGCCTGGAGGGGCTCCGGGACATCCCACGGCACTGAAGCTTTCTTT. Its protein product is CAWRGSGTSHGTEAFF.

The J gene is TRBJ2-1, the V gene TRBV4-2; a weak D match, TRBD2 (6 bases). The CDR3 runs 15 residues. V dropped 0 bases and J dropped 6 bases, with 12 bases sitting between them. Germline V gene sequence: CDR1 LGHNA, CDR2 YNFKEQ. As DNA, the CDR3 is TGTGCCAGCAGCCAAGAGGCGGCGGGACGCAATGAGCAGTTCTTC. Translation: CASSQEAAGRNEQFF.

The chain is built from TRBV5-6 and TRBJ2-3, with D possibly being TRBD2 (5 bases). CDR3 length: 15 amino acids. V was cut by 0 bases and J by 0 bases, with 8 bases left in between. From germline, CDR1 is SGHDT and CDR2 YYEEEE. The CDR3 nucleotides read TGTGCCAGCAGCTTGGGCGGGCTTAGCACAGATACGCAGTATTTT. It translates to CASSLGGLSTDTQYF.

The gene calls are TRBV7-9 and TRBJ2-3; TRBD2 is a possible D gene (6 bases). Between the trimmed V and J ends, which lost 5 bases and 5 bases, there was a span of 17 bases. The germline CDR1 and CDR2 sequences are SEHNR and FQNEAQ (reference sequence). This CDR3 comprises 15 residues. CDR3 sequence: CASSPHEGGIDTQYF. Here the CDR3 DNA reads TGTGCCAGCAGCCCCCACGAGGGAGGAATAGATACGCAGTATTTT. Variable domain in full (rest from reference TRBV7-9 and TRBJ2-3): DTGVSQNPRHKITKRGQNVTFRCDPISEHNRLYWYRQTLGQGPEFLTYFQNEAQLEKSRLLSDRFSAERPKGSFSTLEIQRTEQGDSAMYLCASSPHEGGIDTQYFGPGTRLTVL.

The chain couples TRBV10-3 to TRBJ2-7; D is uncertain. CDR1 is ENHRY and CDR2 is SYGVKD in the germline V gene. The CDR3 sequence is 13 residues long. V lost 2 bases to trimming and J lost 1 base, with 6 bases between them. The CDR3 DNA sequence: TGTGCCATCAGTGAGGGGCCGTCCTACGAGCAGTACTTC. It yields the protein CAISEGPSYEQYF.